The clone carrying this TCR beta chain was counted only a few times. As every portion of the isolated RNA was reverse transcribed, the sequencing read expressed TCRB transcripts. TCRdb's copy holds only in-frame clones and misses some; the assay was immunoSEQ multiplex PCR. This sample has 350,000 to 450,000 clones, with approximately 15% found just once. These data originate in a study of beta chain features in type 1 diabetes. This CDR3 region has 14 residues. Trimming removed 5 bases from V and 1 base from J, with 10 bases in between. Germline-derived CDR1 and CDR2 are SGHTA and FQGNSA. The origin of this receptor is a man aged 25 to 40 in good health. Input material: naive CD4+ T cells from blood. The chain combines TRBV7-2 with TRBJ2-3, with D unresolved. The CDR3 sequence is CASSRSLRTDTQYF. The CDR3 region has the DNA TGTGCCAGCAGCCGGTCCCTTCGCACAGATACGCAGTATTTT.